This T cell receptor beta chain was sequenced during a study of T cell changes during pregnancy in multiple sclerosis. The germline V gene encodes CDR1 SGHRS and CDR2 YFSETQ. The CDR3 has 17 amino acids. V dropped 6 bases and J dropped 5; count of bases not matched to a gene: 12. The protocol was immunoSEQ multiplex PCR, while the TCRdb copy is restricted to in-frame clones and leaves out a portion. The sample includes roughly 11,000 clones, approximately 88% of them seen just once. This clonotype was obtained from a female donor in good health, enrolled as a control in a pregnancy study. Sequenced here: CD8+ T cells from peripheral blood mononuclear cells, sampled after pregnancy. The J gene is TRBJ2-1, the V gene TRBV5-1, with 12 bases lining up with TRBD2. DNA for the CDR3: TGCGCCAGCACCCCGCGGAAACTAGCGGGGGGTGACAATGAGCAGTTCTTC. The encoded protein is CASTPRKLAGGDNEQFF.